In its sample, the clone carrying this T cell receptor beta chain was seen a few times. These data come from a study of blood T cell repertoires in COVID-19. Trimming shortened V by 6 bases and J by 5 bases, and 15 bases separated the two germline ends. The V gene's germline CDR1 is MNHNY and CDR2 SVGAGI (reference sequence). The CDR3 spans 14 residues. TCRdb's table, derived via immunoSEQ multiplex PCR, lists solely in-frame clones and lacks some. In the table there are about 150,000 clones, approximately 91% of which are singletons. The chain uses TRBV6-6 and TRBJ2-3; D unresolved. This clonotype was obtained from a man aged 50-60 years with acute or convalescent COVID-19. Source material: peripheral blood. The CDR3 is CASSTGSERDTQYF. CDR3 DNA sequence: TGTGCCAGCAGCACCGGGTCAGAGAGAGATACGCAGTATTTT.